This entry concerns a single T cell receptor (beta chain). Which antigen it targets is not known. No much larger clonotype is one base removed from it; base qualities were not supplied. The cohort comprised more than 550 healthy bone marrow donors. Cohort members were all nominally healthy when sampled, although unrecorded immune exposures were likely present. The donor was CMV seronegative and belonged to the group of more than 300 seronegative cohort members. Every donor gave a peripheral blood sample, and the peripheral blood mononuclear cells from that sample were used for TCR beta sequencing. Genomic DNA extraction from the blood cell samples was performed with the Qiagen DNeasy Blood Extraction Kit. The data are from a study of cytomegalovirus exposure and HLA in healthy donors (dated by TCRdb to about 2017). The study in broad terms: According to an earlier analysis of a few hundred of the donors, about 179 million T cells yielded 90 million to 130 million unique TCR beta sequences and approximately 300 Gb of sequence data. Around 320 gigabases of sequencing data and 78 million or so unique TCR sequences were included in an early release covering around 650 HLA-typed donors. The genetic ancestry cluster associated with self-reported Caucasian donors included around four fifths of the roughly 400 genotyped donors. The study was designed to test whether signatures of past pathogen exposure could be identified by cataloging public T cell receptors. The study profiled the T cell repertoires of 500 to 800 subjects by immunosequencing and related them to cytomegalovirus serostatus. A separate validation cohort of 90 to 150 different subjects was used in addition to the roughly 700-subject first cohort. To predict cytomegalovirus infection status, the study brought together high-throughput TCR immunosequencing, statistical association of individual TCRs with disease status, and machine learning. In a later analysis, previously published TCR beta repertoires from 550 to 750 donors were re-analyzed and high-resolution HLA genotyping was added so that TCR occurrence patterns could be studied. In the later analysis, no new phenotypic data were used to find candidate immune exposures; instead, reliance was placed on TCR beta sequences and their occurrence across donors. An earlier analysis of some 500 of the donors used high-throughput TCR beta sequencing to judge whether each TCR beta V gene segment behaved as functional or pseudogenic. Donor age, sex, ethnicity and CMV serostatus were collected together with the repertoire data. In a later genetic analysis, genome-wide SNP genotypes for about three fifths of the roughly 670 donors were used, and that subset was treated as a discovery cohort. Every repertoire in the discovery cohort had been generated on one and the same sequencing platform. HLA typing included class I and class II loci at four-digit resolution. The number of typed donors differed by locus: about 629-630 for A, B, C, DRB1 and DQB1; 500 to 550 for DQA1; 606 for DPA1; and about 450 for DPB1. Four to six DR-DQ haplotypes were handled as single units for association and clustering, since linkage in the cohort was strong. On average, 235,054 unique TCR beta nucleotide sequences were sequenced per donor among fewer than 500 genotyped donors of the cohort, with around 19% of those sequences being non-productive.

What the authors observed across the whole study: The cohort was sequenced for TCR beta chains only, and without alpha or paired-chain data the features that could be detected were limited. Specific HLA alleles were associated with 15,000 to 20,000 TCR beta sequences at a false discovery rate of 0.05 in a later analysis. While some public TCRs were present in many individuals, most TCR sequences turned up only very rarely across donors. Three of the identified cytomegalovirus-associated TCR beta chains were confirmed in vitro to be specific for cytomegalovirus antigens. In a later analysis, TCR association rates were found to vary across HLA loci, with the most associated TCRs seen for DRB1 alleles and the fewest for HLA-C alleles. Compared with equally common non-associated chains, HLA-associated TCR beta chains in a later analysis were more clonally expanded and had lower generation probabilities. Sequencing depth was assumed to be roughly uniform across donors in the presence/absence analyses, though that assumption may not hold. The 87-base-pair reads could not distinguish some IMGT-functional V segments, including TRBV6-2 and TRBV6-3, so those segments were excluded. A further reported finding was that TCR beta sequences accurately predicted the HLA-A and HLA-B alleles for most subjects in the first cohort. The classifier was reported to diagnose cytomegalovirus status with high specificity and sensitivity in both the original and validation cohorts. A later analysis found that most CMV-associated TCR beta chains appeared HLA-restricted, with HLA associations seemingly driven largely by CMV exposure. A later genetic analysis associated a missense DCLRE1C variant with V-gene and J-gene trimming of TCR beta chains, and an independent cohort replicated the association. Because some donors lacked HLA typing at each locus, the association tests relied only on the typed subset. Because counts were too low, seventeen rarely observed V segments, including chromosome 9 orphons, were left out of the earlier analysis of about 500 of the donors. Linkage disequilibrium might explain the correlated functional status among segregating V segments, but an unknown experimental factor could not be excluded. According to the authors, the approach could potentially be generalized to other disease states and immunological phenotypes. A cluster of highly shared sequence variants was judged likely to be a technical artifact of the sequencing pipeline. According to a later analysis, parvovirus B19, influenza, CMV and Epstein-Barr virus appeared linked to several top co-occurrence clusters. Strong co-occurrence of HLA alleles, especially DR and DQ, made assigning TCR associations to individual alleles difficult. In the study, 150 to 200 TCR beta chains were listed as associated with cytomegalovirus. An earlier analysis of around 540 of the donors showed that most TCR beta V segments appeared in productive rearrangements either about 87% or about 30% of the time, which broadly matched IMGT annotations. CMV serostatus was the only immune exposure information available for the cohort. In a later genetic analysis, fewer N-insertions in productive TCRs were reported among donors in an Asian-associated ancestry cluster than the approximately 630-donor mean.

The library was generated by the immunoSEQ multiplex PCR assay. For the multiplex PCR, a mixture combining 60 forward primers for TCR Vbeta segments and 13 reverse primers for TCR Jbeta segments was used. A multiplex PCR assay on genomic DNA amplified the CDR3 region of rearranged TCR beta genes. On the Illumina HiSeq System, the amplified TCR beta libraries were sequenced as 87-base-pair reads. Concerning the study's data processing: In a later analysis, around 80 million unique TCR beta chains were counted across the approximately 670 repertoires, and approximately 11 million of these chains were shared by at least two donors. To remove PCR and sequencing errors, raw reads were error-corrected and collapsed into unique sequences using a nearest-neighbor algorithm that merged closely related sequences. Alignment of CDR3 sequences to IMGT reference sequences was used to assign V, D and J gene segments. For a sequence to be retained, at least a six-nucleotide match to both a V gene segment and a J gene segment was required. Rearrangements were classified as productive when the CDR3 lacked stop codons and remained in frame with V and J, and all other rearrangements were classified as non-productive. CDR3 was defined according to IMGT convention as the region running from the second conserved V-encoded cysteine to the conserved J-encoded phenylalanine. Sequences without an unambiguous match to a single V gene segment were excluded from the earlier analysis of 587 of the donors. In an earlier analysis of around 600 of the donors, V segments were called functional above 56.7% productive rearrangements and were called segregating when the between-donor standard deviation exceeded 5%. A statistical classification framework was built for diagnosing cytomegalovirus status from the catalog of TCR beta chain sequences. In a later analysis, V and J genes were assigned by comparing TCR nucleotide sequences against IMGT/GENE-DB human TR gene sequences. Using the TCRdist pipeline, a later analysis assigned CDR3 sequences along with most-parsimonious VDJ recombination scenarios. In a later analysis, every TCR beta chain was defined by the combination of its CDR3 amino acid sequence and its V-gene family, and reads without a unique V-gene family were dropped. In a later analysis, 450 to 600 highly shared, low-generation-probability nucleotide sequences were removed to address suspected cross-contamination and a sequencing artifact. In a later analysis, a clonal expansion index for each public chain was calculated from normalized within-repertoire ranks of inferred template counts. In a later analysis, generation probabilities were computed using a VDJ recombination model fitted to out-of-frame rearrangements, and the results were checked against IGoR. A later analysis scored TCR-TCR, TCR-HLA and TCR-CMV co-occurrence with hypergeometric tests, applying a repertoire-size bias correction to TCR pairs. In a later analysis, false discovery rates were estimated by permuting HLA or CMV assignments 20 times. In a later analysis, co-occurring TCRs were grouped using DBSCAN, and TCRdist sequence similarity was added for clustering within HLA-allele-positive subsets. Co-occurrence clustering excluded repertoires with fewer than 30,000 or more than 120,000 public chains, plus five with anomalous nucleotide sharing. Not all clones reach the TCRdb copy of this immuneACCESS table, which keeps in-frame sequences only. Checked studies attribute under half of the gap to unresolved V genes and leave the rest unexplained. V and J calls and clone size are given by that table; D and trimming were obtained from the DNA. For this sample there are some 60,000 clones; over 75% appear just once. The ten largest clones represent about 6.5% of the sample.

Relative to germline, V is missing 1 base and J is missing 2 bases, with 3 bases of the junction outside any gene match. Looking up the germline V gene (reference sequence) yields CDR1 SEHNR and CDR2 FQNEAQ. Including cysteine and phenylalanine, the CDR3 has 15 amino acids. Only the CDR3 region is kept as DNA, spanning 45 bases read in frame from base 1. Rearrangement joined TRBV7-9 to TRBJ2-7; 9 central nucleotides agree with TRBD2. The TCR originated in a male donor in good health and CMV-seronegative. Sequenced: PBMCs. CDR3 loop: CASSLVAGVAYEQYF. The nucleotide sequence reads TGTGCCAGCAGCTTAGTAGCGGGGGTAGCCTACGAGCAGTACTTC.